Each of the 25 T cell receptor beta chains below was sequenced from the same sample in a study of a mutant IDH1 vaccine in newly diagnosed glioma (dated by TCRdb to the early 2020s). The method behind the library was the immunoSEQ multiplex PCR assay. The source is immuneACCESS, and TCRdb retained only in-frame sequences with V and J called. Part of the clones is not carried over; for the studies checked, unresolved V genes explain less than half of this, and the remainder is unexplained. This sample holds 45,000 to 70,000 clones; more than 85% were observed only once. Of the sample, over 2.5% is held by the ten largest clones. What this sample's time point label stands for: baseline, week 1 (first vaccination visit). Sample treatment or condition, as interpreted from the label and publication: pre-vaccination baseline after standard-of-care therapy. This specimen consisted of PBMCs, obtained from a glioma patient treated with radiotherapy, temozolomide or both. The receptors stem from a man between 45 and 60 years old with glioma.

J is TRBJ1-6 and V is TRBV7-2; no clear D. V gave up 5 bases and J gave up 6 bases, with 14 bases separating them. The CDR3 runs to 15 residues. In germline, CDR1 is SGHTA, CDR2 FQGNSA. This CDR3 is CASSPQAGPNSPLHF. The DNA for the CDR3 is TGTGCCAGCAGCCCCCAAGCCGGCCCTAATTCACCCCTCCACTTT.

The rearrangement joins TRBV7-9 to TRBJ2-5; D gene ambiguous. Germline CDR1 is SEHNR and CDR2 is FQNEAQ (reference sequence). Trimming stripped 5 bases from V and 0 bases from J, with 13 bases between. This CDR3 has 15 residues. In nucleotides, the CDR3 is TGTGCCAGCAGCAAGGCCCCCTATGACCAAGAGACCCAGTACTTC. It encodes CASSKAPYDQETQYF.

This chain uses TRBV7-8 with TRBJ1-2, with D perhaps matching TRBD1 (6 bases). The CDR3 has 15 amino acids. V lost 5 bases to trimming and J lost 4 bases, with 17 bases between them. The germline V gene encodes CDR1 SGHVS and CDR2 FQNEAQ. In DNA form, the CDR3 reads TGTGCCAGCAGCCTACAAGGACAGACTATCTATGGCTACACCTTC. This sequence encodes CASSLQGQTIYGYTF.

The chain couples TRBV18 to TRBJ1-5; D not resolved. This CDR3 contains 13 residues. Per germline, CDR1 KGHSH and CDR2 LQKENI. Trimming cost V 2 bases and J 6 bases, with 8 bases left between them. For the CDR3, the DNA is TGTGCCAGCTCACCAGAGGTTACTCAGCCCCAGCATTTT. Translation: CASSPEVTQPQHF.

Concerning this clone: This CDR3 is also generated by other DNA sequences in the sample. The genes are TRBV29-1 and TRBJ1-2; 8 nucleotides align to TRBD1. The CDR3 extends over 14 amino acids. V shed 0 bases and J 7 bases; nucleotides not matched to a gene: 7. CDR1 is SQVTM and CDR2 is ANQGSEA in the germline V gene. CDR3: CSVEEGDRGGGYTF. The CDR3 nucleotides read TGCAGCGTTGAAGAAGGTGACAGGGGCGGTGGCTACACCTTC.

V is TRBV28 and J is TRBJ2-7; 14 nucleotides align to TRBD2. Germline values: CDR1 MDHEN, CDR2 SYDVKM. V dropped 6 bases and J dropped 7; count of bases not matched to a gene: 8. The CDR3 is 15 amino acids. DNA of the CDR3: TGTGCCAGCAGGTCGACTAGCGGGAGGGCAGTTGAGCAGTACTTC. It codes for CASRSTSGRAVEQYF.

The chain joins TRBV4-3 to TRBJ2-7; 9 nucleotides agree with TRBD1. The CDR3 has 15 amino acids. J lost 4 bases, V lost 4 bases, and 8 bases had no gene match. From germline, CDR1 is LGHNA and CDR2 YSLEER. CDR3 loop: CASSPLGTGPYEQYF. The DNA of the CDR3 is TGCGCCAGCAGCCCGTTAGGGACAGGGCCATACGAGCAGTACTTC.

The CDR3 DNA reads TGTGCCAGCAGCTTAGGGACAGGGGATGAGCAGTTCTTC. Residues: CASSLGTGDEQFF. The chain employs TRBV7-6 and TRBJ2-1; 9 bases are a match to TRBD1. Germline V gene lookup returns CDR1 SGHVS and CDR2 FNYEAQ. This CDR3 is 13 amino acids long. V gave up 1 base and J gave up 8 bases; unmatched junction bases: 0.

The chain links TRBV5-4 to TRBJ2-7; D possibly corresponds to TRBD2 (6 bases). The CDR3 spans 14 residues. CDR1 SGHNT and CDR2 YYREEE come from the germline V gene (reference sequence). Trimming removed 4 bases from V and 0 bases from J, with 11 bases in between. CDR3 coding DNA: TGTGCCAGCAGCGGCGTGGGAGGCTCCTACGAGCAGTACTTC. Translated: CASSGVGGSYEQYF. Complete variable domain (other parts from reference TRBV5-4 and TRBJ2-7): ETGVTQSPTHLIKTRGQQVTLRCSSQSGHNTVSWYQQALGQGPQFIFQYYREEENGRGNFPPRFSGLQFPNYSSELNVNALELDDSALYLCASSGVGGSYEQYFGPGTRLTVT.

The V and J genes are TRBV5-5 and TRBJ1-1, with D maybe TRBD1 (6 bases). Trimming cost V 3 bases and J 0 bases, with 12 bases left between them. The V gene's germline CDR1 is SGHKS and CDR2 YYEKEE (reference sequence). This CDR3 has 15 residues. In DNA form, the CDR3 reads TGTGCCAGCAGCTCCGGTGGGGGGCTGAACACTGAAGCTTTCTTT. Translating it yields CASSSGGGLNTEAFF.

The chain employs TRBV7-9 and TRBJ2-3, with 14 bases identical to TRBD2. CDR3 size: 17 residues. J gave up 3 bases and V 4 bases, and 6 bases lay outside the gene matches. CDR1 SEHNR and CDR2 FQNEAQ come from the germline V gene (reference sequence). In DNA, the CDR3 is TGTGCCAGCAGCTCGCCCGGACTAGCGGGGGGTACAGATACGCAGTATTTT. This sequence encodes CASSSPGLAGGTDTQYF.

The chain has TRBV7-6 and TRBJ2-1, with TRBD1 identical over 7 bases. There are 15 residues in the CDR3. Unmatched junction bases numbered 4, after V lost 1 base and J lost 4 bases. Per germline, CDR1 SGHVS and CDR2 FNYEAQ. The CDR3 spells CASSLDGTAYNEQFF. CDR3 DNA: TGTGCCAGCAGCTTAGACGGGACAGCATACAATGAGCAGTTCTTC.

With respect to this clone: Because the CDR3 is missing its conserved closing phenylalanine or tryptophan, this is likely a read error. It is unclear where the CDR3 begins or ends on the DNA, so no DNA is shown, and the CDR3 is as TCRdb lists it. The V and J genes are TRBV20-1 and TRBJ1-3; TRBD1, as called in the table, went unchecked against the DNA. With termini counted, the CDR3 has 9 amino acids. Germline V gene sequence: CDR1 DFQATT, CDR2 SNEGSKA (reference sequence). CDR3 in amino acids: CSATDRFMI.

The chain's CDR3 is CASSPGPGSNQPQHF. DNA of the CDR3: TGTGCCAGCAGCCCGGGACCGGGGAGCAATCAGCCCCAGCATTTT. The rearrangement links TRBV5-6 to TRBJ1-5, with D possibly TRBD1 on 5 matching bases. V lost 4 bases and J 1 base, leaving 12 bases between the germline ends. The CDR3 covers 15 residues. From germline, CDR1 is SGHDT and CDR2 YYEEEE.

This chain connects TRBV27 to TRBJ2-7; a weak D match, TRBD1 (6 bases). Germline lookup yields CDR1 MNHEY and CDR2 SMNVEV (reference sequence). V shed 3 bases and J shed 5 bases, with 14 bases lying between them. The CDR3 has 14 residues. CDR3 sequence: CASSFLGGRDEQYF. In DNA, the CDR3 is TGTGCCAGCAGTTTCTTAGGGGGACGGGACGAGCAGTACTTC.

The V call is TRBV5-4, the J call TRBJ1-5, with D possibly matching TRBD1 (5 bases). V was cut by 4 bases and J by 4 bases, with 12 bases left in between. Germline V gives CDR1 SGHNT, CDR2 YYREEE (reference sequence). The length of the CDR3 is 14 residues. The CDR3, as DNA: TGTGCCAGCAGCGACGGGACCCAGAATCAGCCCCAGCATTTT. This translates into CASSDGTQNQPQHF.

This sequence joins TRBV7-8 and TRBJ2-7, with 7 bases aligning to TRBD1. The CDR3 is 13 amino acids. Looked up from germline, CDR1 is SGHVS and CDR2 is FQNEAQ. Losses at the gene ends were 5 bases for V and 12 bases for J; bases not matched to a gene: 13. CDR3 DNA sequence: TGTGCCAGCAGCCTAAGAATGTGGGACAGCAGGTACTTC. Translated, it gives CASSLRMWDSRYF.

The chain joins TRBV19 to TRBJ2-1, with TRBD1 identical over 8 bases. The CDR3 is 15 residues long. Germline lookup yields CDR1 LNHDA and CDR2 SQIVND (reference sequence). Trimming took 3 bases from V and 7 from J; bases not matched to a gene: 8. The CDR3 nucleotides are TGTGCCAGTAGTATCACAGGGGGGCCTAGGAATGAGCAGTTCTTC. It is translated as CASSITGGPRNEQFF.

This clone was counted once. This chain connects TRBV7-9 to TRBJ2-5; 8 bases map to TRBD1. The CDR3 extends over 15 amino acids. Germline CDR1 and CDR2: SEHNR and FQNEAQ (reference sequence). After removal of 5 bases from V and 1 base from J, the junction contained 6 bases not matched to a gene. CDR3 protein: CASSQITGGQETQYF. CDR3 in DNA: TGTGCCAGCAGCCAAATTACAGGGGGCCAAGAGACCCAGTACTTC.

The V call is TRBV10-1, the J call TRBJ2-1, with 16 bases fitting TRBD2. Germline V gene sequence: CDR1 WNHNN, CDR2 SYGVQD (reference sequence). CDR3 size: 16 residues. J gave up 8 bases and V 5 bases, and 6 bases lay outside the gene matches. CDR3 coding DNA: TGCGCCAGCAGTCGTGGGACTAGCGGGAGGGTCCATGAGCAGTTCTTC. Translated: CASSRGTSGRVHEQFF.

The chain's CDR3 is CASSYAVDSNQPQHF. The CDR3, as DNA: TGTGCCAGTTCTTATGCGGTGGATAGCAATCAGCCCCAGCATTTT. V and J are TRBV19 and TRBJ1-5; no reliable D call. V was cut by 8 bases and J by 0 bases, with 14 bases left in between. The length of the CDR3 is 15 residues. Germline CDR1 is LNHDA and CDR2 is SQIVND (reference sequence). The complete variable domain, with remaining parts taken from reference TRBV19 and TRBJ1-5, reads DGGITQSPKYLFRKEGQNVTLSCEQNLNHDAMYWYRQDPGQGLRLIYYSQIVNDFQKGDIAEGYSVSREKKESFPLTVTSAQKNPTAFYLCASSYAVDSNQPQHFGDGTRLSIL.

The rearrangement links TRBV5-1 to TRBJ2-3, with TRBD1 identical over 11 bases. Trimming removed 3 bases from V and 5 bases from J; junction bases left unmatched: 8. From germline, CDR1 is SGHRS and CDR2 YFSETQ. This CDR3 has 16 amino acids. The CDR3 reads CASSSRTGGAEDTQYF. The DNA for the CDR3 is TGCGCCAGCAGCTCCAGGACAGGGGGCGCGGAAGATACGCAGTATTTT.

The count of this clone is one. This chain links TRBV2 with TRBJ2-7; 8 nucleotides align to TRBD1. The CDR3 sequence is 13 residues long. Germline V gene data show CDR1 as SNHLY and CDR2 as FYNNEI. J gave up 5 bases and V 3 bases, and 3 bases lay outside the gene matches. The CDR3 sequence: CASSDDRGNEQYF. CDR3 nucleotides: TGTGCCAGCAGTGACGACAGGGGAAACGAGCAGTACTTC.

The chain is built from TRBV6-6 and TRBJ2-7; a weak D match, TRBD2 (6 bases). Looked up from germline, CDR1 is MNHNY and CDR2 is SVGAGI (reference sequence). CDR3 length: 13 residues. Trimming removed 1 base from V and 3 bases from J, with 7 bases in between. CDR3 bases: TGTGCCAGCAGTTACTTGGGGGGCTACGAGCAGTACTTC. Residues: CASSYLGGYEQYF.

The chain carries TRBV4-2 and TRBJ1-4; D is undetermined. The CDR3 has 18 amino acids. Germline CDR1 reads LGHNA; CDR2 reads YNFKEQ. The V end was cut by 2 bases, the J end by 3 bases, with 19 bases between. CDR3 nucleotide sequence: TGTGCCAGCAGCCAATCCCCCAGGTCCCAAAGGGCTAATGAAAAACTGTTTTTT. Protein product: CASSQSPRSQRANEKLFF.